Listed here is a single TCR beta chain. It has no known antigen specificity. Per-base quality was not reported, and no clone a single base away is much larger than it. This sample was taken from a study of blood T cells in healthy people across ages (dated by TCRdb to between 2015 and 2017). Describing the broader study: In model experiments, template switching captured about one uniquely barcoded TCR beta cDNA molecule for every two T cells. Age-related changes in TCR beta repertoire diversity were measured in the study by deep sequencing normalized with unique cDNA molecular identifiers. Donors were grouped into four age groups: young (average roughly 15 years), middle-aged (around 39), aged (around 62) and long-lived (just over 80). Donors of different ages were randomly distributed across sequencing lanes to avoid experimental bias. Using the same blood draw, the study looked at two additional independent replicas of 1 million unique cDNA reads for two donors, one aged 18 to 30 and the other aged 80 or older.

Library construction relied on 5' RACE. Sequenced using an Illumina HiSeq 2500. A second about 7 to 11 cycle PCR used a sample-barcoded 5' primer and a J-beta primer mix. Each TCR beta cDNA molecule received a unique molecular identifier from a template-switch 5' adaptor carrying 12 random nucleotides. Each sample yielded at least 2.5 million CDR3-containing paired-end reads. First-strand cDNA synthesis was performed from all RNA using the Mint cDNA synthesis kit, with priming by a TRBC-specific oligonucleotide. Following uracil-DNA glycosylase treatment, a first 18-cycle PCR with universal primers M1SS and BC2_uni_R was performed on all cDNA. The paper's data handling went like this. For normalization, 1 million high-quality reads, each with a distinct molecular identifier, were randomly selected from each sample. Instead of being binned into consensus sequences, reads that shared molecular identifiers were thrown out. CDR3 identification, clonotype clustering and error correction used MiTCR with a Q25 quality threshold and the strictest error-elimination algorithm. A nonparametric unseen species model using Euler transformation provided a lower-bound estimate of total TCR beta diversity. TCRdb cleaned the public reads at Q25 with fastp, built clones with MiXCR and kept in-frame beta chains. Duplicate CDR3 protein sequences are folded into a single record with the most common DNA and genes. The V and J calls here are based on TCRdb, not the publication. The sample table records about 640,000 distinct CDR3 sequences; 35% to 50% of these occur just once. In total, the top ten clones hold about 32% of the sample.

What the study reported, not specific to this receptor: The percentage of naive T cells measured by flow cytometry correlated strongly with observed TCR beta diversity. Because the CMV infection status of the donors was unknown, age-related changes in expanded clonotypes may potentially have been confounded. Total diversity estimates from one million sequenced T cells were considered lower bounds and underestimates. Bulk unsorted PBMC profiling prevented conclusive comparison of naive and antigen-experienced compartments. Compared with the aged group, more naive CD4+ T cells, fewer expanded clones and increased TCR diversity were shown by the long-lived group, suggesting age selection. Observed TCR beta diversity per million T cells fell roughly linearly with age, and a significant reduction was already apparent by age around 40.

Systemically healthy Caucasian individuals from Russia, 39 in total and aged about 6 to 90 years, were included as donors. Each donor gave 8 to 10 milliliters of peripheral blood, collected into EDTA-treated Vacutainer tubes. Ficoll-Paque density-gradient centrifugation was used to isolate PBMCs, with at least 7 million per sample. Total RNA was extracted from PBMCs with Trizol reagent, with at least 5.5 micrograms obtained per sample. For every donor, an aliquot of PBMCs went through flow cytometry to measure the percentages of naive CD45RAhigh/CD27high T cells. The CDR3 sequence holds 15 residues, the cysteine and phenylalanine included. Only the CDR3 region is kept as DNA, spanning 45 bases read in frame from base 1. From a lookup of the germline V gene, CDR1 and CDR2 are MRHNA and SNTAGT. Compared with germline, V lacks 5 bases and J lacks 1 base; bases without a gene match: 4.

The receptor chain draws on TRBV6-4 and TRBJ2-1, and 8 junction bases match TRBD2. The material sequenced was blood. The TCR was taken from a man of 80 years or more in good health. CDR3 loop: CASSLLADSYNEQFF. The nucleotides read TGTGCCAGCAGTTTACTAGCGGATTCCTACAATGAGCAGTTCTTC.